A single sample is the source of the 31 T cell receptor beta chains below, sequenced in a study of blood T cell repertoires in COVID-19. Profiled with immunoSEQ multiplex PCR; TCRdb holds only in-frame clones, not every one. The sample carries some 320,000 clones, 89% recorded once. The source material was PBMCs or T cells enriched from blood (not recorded which). These receptor sequences come from a woman between 50 and 59 years old who had been exposed to COVID-19.

The chain carries TRBV30 and TRBJ1-5, with D perhaps TRBD1 (5 bases). In germline, CDR1 is GTSNPN, CDR2 SVGIG (reference sequence). The CDR3 has 13 amino acids. The V end was cut by 0 bases, the J end by 10 bases, with 13 bases between. CDR3 amino acids: CAWSVRTQDPQHF. Written as DNA, the CDR3 is TGTGCCTGGAGTGTACGAACACAGGACCCCCAGCATTTT.

This clone appeared once. CDR3 sequence: CSVGVGAAKEPQHF. The CDR3 coding sequence is TGCAGCGTTGGGGTGGGGGCAGCTAAAGAGCCCCAGCATTTT. V is TRBV29-1 and J is TRBJ1-5, with D possibly TRBD1 on 6 matching bases. CDR3 length equals 14 residues. The germline V gene encodes CDR1 SQVTM and CDR2 ANQGSEA. Trimming took 4 bases from V and 8 from J, leaving 18 bases between them. Using reference TRBV29-1 and TRBJ1-5 for the parts outside the CDR3, the full variable domain is SAVISQKPSRDICQRGTSLTIQCQVDSQVTMMFWYRQQPGQSLTLIATANQGSEATYESGFVIDKFPISRPNLTFSTLTVSNMSPEDSSIYLCSVGVGAAKEPQHFGDGTRLSIL.

The chain combines TRBV12-5 with TRBJ2-1, with 8 bases matching TRBD1. The CDR3 is made up of 15 amino acids. Germline trimming cut 1 base from V and 3 bases from J; bases unmatched to any gene: 2. CDR1 is LGHNT and CDR2 is FRNRAP in the germline V gene. The CDR3: CASGLGTGNYNEQFF. The CDR3 DNA sequence: TGTGCTAGTGGTTTGGGGACAGGGAACTACAATGAGCAGTTCTTC.

This clone was found a few times. The chain recombines TRBV5-1 with TRBJ1-1; 7 nucleotides align to TRBD1. With 3 bases clipped from V and 0 bases from J, the junction kept 11 bases outside the gene matches. The CDR3 extends over 17 amino acids. CDR1 is SGHRS and CDR2 is YFSETQ in the germline V gene. The CDR3 reads CASSSGGLQGMNTEAFF. The CDR3 nucleotides read TGCGCCAGCAGCTCAGGGGGACTTCAGGGGATGAACACTGAAGCTTTCTTT.

The CDR3 DNA is TGTGCCAGCAGCAATGTGGGGCTCACCGACGAGCAGTACTTC. The encoded protein is CASSNVGLTDEQYF. The rearrangement joins TRBV3-1 (or the pseudogene TRBV3-2) to TRBJ2-7, with D possibly matching TRBD1 (5 bases). This CDR3 is 14 amino acids long. Germline V gene sequence: CDR1 LGHDT, CDR2 YNNKEL (reference sequence). V was pared by 5 bases and J by 5 bases, with 16 bases between.

The V and J genes are TRBV5-6 and TRBJ2-5; 9 nucleotides line up with TRBD2. Germline values: CDR1 SGHDT, CDR2 YYEEEE. With 5 bases clipped from V and 2 bases from J, the junction kept 4 bases outside the gene matches. This CDR3 region has 14 residues. This CDR3 is CASSAGGQQETQYF. CDR3 DNA: TGTGCCAGCAGTGCGGGGGGGCAACAAGAGACCCAGTACTTC.

The V and J genes are TRBV18 and TRBJ1-3; D unresolved. The CDR3 runs 12 residues. The ends were cut back, 2 bases at V and 4 bases at J, with 3 bases in the middle. CDR1 is KGHSH and CDR2 is LQKENI in the germline V gene. CDR3 bases: TGTGCCAGCTCACCAGAGGGAAACACCATATATTTT. Amino acids: CASSPEGNTIYF.

This sequence joins TRBV28 and TRBJ1-1; D is uncertain. V was trimmed by 1 base and J by 1 base, leaving 10 bases between them. The CDR3 extends over 15 amino acids. Germline CDR1 MDHEN, CDR2 SYDVKM. For the CDR3, the DNA is TGTGCCAGCAGTTTATTGGCAGTTCCGAACACTGAAGCTTTCTTT. Its translation is CASSLLAVPNTEAFF. Looking up the rest from reference TRBV28 and TRBJ1-1 gives the full variable domain: DVKVTQSSRYLVKRTGEKVFLECVQDMDHENMFWYRQDPGLGLRLIYFSYDVKMKEKGDIPEGYSVSREKKERFSLILESASTNQTSMYLCASSLLAVPNTEAFFGQGTRLTVV.

The rearrangement links TRBV6-5 to TRBJ2-5; TRBD1 agrees at 7 bases. Trimming removed 7 bases from V and 1 base from J; junction bases left unmatched: 3. From germline, CDR1 is MNHEY and CDR2 SVGAGI. The CDR3 has 13 amino acids. CDR3: CASNRDSQETQYF. CDR3 in DNA: TGTGCCAGCAACCGGGACAGCCAAGAGACCCAGTACTTC.

The chain links TRBV5-1 to TRBJ1-4; D is unresolved. Per germline, CDR1 SGHRS and CDR2 YFSETQ. The CDR3 has 15 amino acids. V lost 5 bases and J 5 bases, leaving 16 bases between the germline ends. As DNA, the CDR3 is TGCGCCAGCAGTAGTTCAGGATACCAAAATGAAAAACTGTTTTTT. Its protein product is CASSSSGYQNEKLFF.

The genes are TRBV24-1 and TRBJ2-3; TRBD2 agrees at 9 bases. The germline V gene has CDR1 KGHDR and CDR2 SFDVKD. Losses at the gene ends were 6 bases for V and 2 bases for J; bases not matched to a gene: 2. The CDR3 is 14 amino acids. The CDR3 spells CATSQRGVTDTQYF. CDR3 sequence (DNA): TGTGCCACCAGTCAGCGGGGGGTCACAGATACGCAGTATTTT.

The V gene is TRBV10-3, the J gene TRBJ1-6; D is unclear. The germline V gene has CDR1 ENHRY and CDR2 SYGVKD. The CDR3 loop spans 12 amino acids. V was cut by 8 bases and J by 6 bases, with 8 bases left in between. CDR3 region: CAIGSLNSPLHF. The CDR3, as DNA: TGTGCCATCGGGAGCCTTAATTCACCCCTCCACTTT.

J is TRBJ1-6 and V is TRBV30, with 7 positions matching TRBD1. CDR1 GTSNPN and CDR2 SVGIG come from the germline V gene (reference sequence). J lost 9 bases, V lost 4 bases, and 12 bases had no gene match. The CDR3 sequence is 15 residues long. The CDR3 is CAWTGLQGLRSPLHF. The CDR3 DNA reads TGTGCCTGGACTGGCCTACAGGGGCTGCGTTCACCCCTCCACTTT.

The CDR3 region has the DNA TGTGCCAGCAGCCAAGAGATCAGCTCTGGAAACACCATATATTTT. Residues: CASSQEISSGNTIYF. The J gene is TRBJ1-3, the V gene TRBV14; unclear D gene. The CDR3 covers 15 residues. V lost 0 bases, J lost 0 bases, and 6 bases lay in between. Germline values: CDR1 SGHDN, CDR2 FVKESK.

The rearrangement links TRBV6-2 or TRBV6-3 to TRBJ2-5, with 8 bases that match TRBD1. Germline V gene sequence: CDR1 MNHEY, CDR2 SVGEGT. With V trimmed by 5 bases and J by 2 bases, 13 bases remained unmatched. The CDR3 loop spans 17 amino acids. The CDR3 region has the DNA TGTGCCAGCAGTCCCCAGGGGGCAGGGGCCGGACAAGAGACCCAGTACTTC. It is translated as CASSPQGAGAGQETQYF.

The CDR3 region has the DNA TGTGCCAGCAGCCTTCGAAAGCAGGGGAATGAAAAACTGTTTTTT. As protein: CASSLRKQGNEKLFF. This rearrangement joins TRBV3-1 (or the pseudogene TRBV3-2) to TRBJ1-4; a weak D match, TRBD1 (6 bases). The CDR3 extends over 15 amino acids. In germline, CDR1 is LGHDT, CDR2 YNNKEL (reference sequence). V lost 4 bases, J lost 5 bases, and 14 bases lay in between.

The J gene is TRBJ2-2, the V gene TRBV6-1; possibly TRBD1 for D (6 bases). Looked up from germline, CDR1 is MNHNS and CDR2 is SASEGT. The CDR3 contains 15 residues. Trimming shortened V by 2 bases and J by 5 bases, and 12 bases separated the two germline ends. CDR3 DNA: TGTGCCAGCAGTGAAAACAGGGTGGGGACCGGGGAGCTGTTTTTT. Translation gives CASSENRVGTGELFF.

This sequence joins TRBV18 and TRBJ2-3, with 9 bases that match TRBD1. The CDR3 is 20 residues long. Germline values: CDR1 KGHSH, CDR2 LQKENI. Trimming cost V 3 bases and J 0 bases; bases outside gene matches: 16. CDR3: CASSPRLRDRARYSTDTQYF. CDR3 bases: TGTGCCAGCTCACCCCGGCTCCGGGACAGGGCCCGATATAGCACAGATACGCAGTATTTT.

The CDR3 DNA sequence: TGCGCCAGCAGCCAGGGAGCCGCGGAAGCGGCGCCATACAATGAGCAGTTCTTC. Translation: CASSQGAAEAAPYNEQFF. V gene TRBV4-1 combines with J gene TRBJ2-1, with a possible D match to TRBD2 (5 bases). The V end lost 3 bases, the J end lost 4 bases, and 22 bases lay between the germline ends. The germline CDR1 and CDR2 sequences are MGHRA and YSYEKL. This CDR3 is 18 amino acids long.

CDR3 bases: TGTGCCAGTAGTCTACTAGCGGGGGAGTCCAATGAGCAGTTCTTC. The encoded protein is CASSLLAGESNEQFF. The chain joins TRBV19 to TRBJ2-1; 11 bases are shared with TRBD2. V gave up 5 bases and J gave up 6 bases; unmatched junction bases: 6. CDR3 length equals 15 residues. From germline, CDR1 is LNHDA and CDR2 SQIVND (reference sequence).

The CDR3 is CASSPGEGYGYTF. Here the CDR3 DNA reads TGTGCCAGCAGCCCCGGGGAGGGCTATGGCTACACCTTC. The chain links TRBV9 to TRBJ1-2; D is unresolved. V dropped 4 bases and J dropped 4 bases, with 11 bases sitting between them. CDR3 length: 13 residues. CDR1 is SGDLS and CDR2 is YYNGEE in the germline V gene.

The V gene is TRBV7-2, the J gene TRBJ1-6; weak D call: TRBD1 (6 bases). V was pared by 1 base and J by 15 bases, with 16 bases between. Germline CDR1 is SGHTA and CDR2 is FQGNSA. This CDR3 spans 14 amino acids. CDR3 amino acids: CASSLESGHTNLHF. DNA for the CDR3: TGTGCCAGCAGCTTAGAATCGGGACACACTAACCTCCACTTT.

This rearrangement joins TRBV30 to TRBJ1-3, with D possibly matching TRBD1 (5 bases). Germline lookup yields CDR1 GTSNPN and CDR2 SVGIG (reference sequence). This CDR3 has 14 residues. Deletions cut 2 bases from V and 2 bases from J, with 10 bases between. CDR3 in DNA: TGTGCCTGGAGTCCGGCAGGGACTGGAAACACCATATATTTT. Protein product: CAWSPAGTGNTIYF.

The rearrangement uses TRBV27 and TRBJ1-1, with D tentatively TRBD1 (6 bases). CDR1 and CDR2 from the germline V gene are MNHEY and SMNVEV (reference sequence). Deletions cut 10 bases from V and 0 bases from J, with 12 bases between. The CDR3 sequence is 13 residues long. DNA for the CDR3: TGTGCCACGGCACAGGGTTTGAACACTGAAGCTTTCTTT. It codes for CATAQGLNTEAFF.

The chain carries TRBV2 and TRBJ2-1, with TRBD1 identical over 10 bases. The V gene's germline CDR1 is SNHLY and CDR2 FYNNEI. The CDR3 totals 15 residues. J lost 0 bases, V lost 7 bases, and 3 bases had no gene match. The CDR3 sequence: CASKGDRGSYNEQFF. CDR3 nucleotides: TGTGCCAGCAAGGGGGACAGGGGCTCCTACAATGAGCAGTTCTTC.

This chain connects TRBV6-6 to TRBJ1-1; D is perhaps TRBD1 (6 bases). V shed 5 bases and J shed 5 bases, with 24 bases lying between them. Germline CDR1 reads MNHNY; CDR2 reads SVGAGI (reference sequence). This CDR3 is 17 amino acids long. The CDR3 bases are TGTGCCAGCAGTCACCCCGCAACCCGGGACATCCGAACTGAAGCTTTCTTT. Its translation is CASSHPATRDIRTEAFF.

This clone was counted only a few times. The rearrangement links TRBV28 to TRBJ2-3, with unresolved D. Trimming cost V 5 bases and J 4 bases, with 7 bases left between them. CDR1 is MDHEN and CDR2 is SYDVKM in the germline V gene. The CDR3 contains 12 residues. The CDR3, as DNA: TGTGCCAGCAGTACTCGGGCAGATACGCAGTATTTT. Its protein is CASSTRADTQYF. The full variable domain, its missing parts supplied by reference TRBV28 and TRBJ2-3, is DVKVTQSSRYLVKRTGEKVFLECVQDMDHENMFWYRQDPGLGLRLIYFSYDVKMKEKGDIPEGYSVSREKKERFSLILESASTNQTSMYLCASSTRADTQYFGPGTRLTVL.

The V call is TRBV28, the J call TRBJ1-5, with D hard to call. V was pared by 3 bases and J by 5 bases, with 11 bases between. The CDR3 covers 14 residues. Germline V gives CDR1 MDHEN, CDR2 SYDVKM. CDR3 nucleotide sequence: TGTGCCAGCAGTTTTTTTGGGAGCGATCAGCCCCAGCATTTT. This translates into CASSFFGSDQPQHF.

Regarding this clone: At the DNA level, this CDR3 is encoded by other sequences in the same sample as well. The V and J genes are TRBV5-1 and TRBJ1-3, with D perhaps matching TRBD1 (6 bases). The V end was cut by 4 bases, the J end by 4 bases, with 12 bases between. Germline-derived CDR1 and CDR2 are SGHRS and YFSETQ. CDR3 length equals 14 residues. The CDR3 DNA sequence: TGCGCCAGCAGCCCGACAGGAGCCGGAAACACCATATATTTT. It codes for CASSPTGAGNTIYF.

With respect to this clone: Other DNA sequences from this sample encode an identical CDR3 as well. The gene calls are TRBV5-1 and TRBJ2-7; D remains ambiguous. Per germline, CDR1 SGHRS and CDR2 YFSETQ. The CDR3 length is 13 residues. Trimming took off 0 bases at V and 3 bases at J, with 7 bases between the two ends. The CDR3 DNA follows: TGCGCCAGCAGCTTGGCCACCGGCTACGAGCAGTACTTC. It translates to CASSLATGYEQYF. The variable domain in full, with the rest retrieved from reference TRBV5-1 and TRBJ2-7, is KAGVTQTPRYLIKTRGQQVTLSCSPISGHRSVSWYQQTPGQGLQFLFEYFSETQRNKGNFPGRFSGRQFSNSRSEMNVSTLELGDSALYLCASSLATGYEQYFGPGTRLTVT.

The rearrangement joins TRBV27 to TRBJ1-2; tentatively, D is TRBD1 (6 bases). The CDR3 has 13 residues. Deletions cut 8 bases from V and 8 bases from J, with 18 bases between. The germline gives CDR1 MNHEY, CDR2 SMNVEV (reference sequence). CDR3 bases: TGTGCCAGCGCCACAACAGGGACGGGAGGCTACACCTTC. It yields the protein CASATTGTGGYTF.